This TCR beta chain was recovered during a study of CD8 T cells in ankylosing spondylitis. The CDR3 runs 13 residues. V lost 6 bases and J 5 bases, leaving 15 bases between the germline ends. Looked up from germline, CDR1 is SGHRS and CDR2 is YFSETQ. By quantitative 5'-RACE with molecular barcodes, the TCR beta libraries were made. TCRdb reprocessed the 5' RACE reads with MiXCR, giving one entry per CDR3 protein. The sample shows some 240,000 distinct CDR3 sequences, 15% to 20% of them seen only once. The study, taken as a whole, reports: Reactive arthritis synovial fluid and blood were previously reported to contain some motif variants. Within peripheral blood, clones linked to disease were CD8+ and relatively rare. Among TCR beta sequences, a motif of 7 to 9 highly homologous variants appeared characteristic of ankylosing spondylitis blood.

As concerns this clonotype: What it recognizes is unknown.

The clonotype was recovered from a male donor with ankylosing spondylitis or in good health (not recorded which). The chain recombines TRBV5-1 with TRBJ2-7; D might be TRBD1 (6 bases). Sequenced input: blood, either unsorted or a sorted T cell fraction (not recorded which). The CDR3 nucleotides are TGCGCCAGCAACGAACAGGGTGTAAACGAGCAGTACTTC. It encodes CASNEQGVNEQYF.